The 20 T cell receptor beta chains below come from one sample, sequenced in a study of cytomegalovirus exposure and HLA in healthy donors. Primers included in the PCR were 60 Vbeta and 13 Jbeta primers. TCRdb's copy holds only in-frame clones and misses some; the assay was immunoSEQ multiplex PCR. The sample holds approximately 100,000 clones, approximately 66% seen once. Sequenced material: PBMCs. These receptors came from a woman between 45 and 60 years old in good health and CMV-seronegative.

The gene calls are TRBV30 and TRBJ2-5; 7 bases match TRBD1. V lost 4 bases to trimming and J lost 4 bases; unmatched junction nucleotides: 3. The CDR3 runs to 12 residues. The germline CDR1 and CDR2 sequences are GTSNPN and SVGIG (reference sequence). Here the CDR3 DNA reads TGTGCCTGGACGACAGGGTCAGAGACCCAGTACTTC. As protein: CAWTTGSETQYF. The full variable domain, rest sourced from reference TRBV30 and TRBJ2-5, is SQTIHQWPATLVQPVGSPLSLECTVEGTSNPNLYWYRQAAGRGLQLLFYSVGIGQISSEVPQNLSASRPQDRQFILSSKKLLLSDSGFYLCAWTTGSETQYFGPGTRLLVL.

This clone was observed once. The chain combines TRBV19 with TRBJ1-1; no clear D. Germline assignment: CDR1 LNHDA and CDR2 SQIVND (reference sequence). This CDR3 region has 14 residues. V lost 1 base and J 1 base, leaving 7 bases between the germline ends. The CDR3 DNA follows: TGTGCCAGTAGTATAGTTGGAGGGAACACTGAAGCTTTCTTT. The encoded protein is CASSIVGGNTEAFF.

This clone was seen more than once but under ten times. This chain uses TRBV28 with TRBJ2-6; a possible D gene is TRBD1 (6 bases). Germline loops: CDR1 MDHEN, CDR2 SYDVKM. The CDR3 runs to 14 residues. Between the trimmed V and J ends, which lost 8 bases and 1 base, there was a span of 9 bases. This CDR3 is CASGGPSGANVLTF. The CDR3 DNA follows: TGTGCCAGCGGGGGCCCATCTGGGGCCAACGTCCTGACTTTC. The full variable domain, with the rest looked up from reference TRBV28 and TRBJ2-6, is DVKVTQSSRYLVKRTGEKVFLECVQDMDHENMFWYRQDPGLGLRLIYFSYDVKMKEKGDIPEGYSVSREKKERFSLILESASTNQTSMYLCASGGPSGANVLTFGAGSRLTVL.

This clone turned up a few times. The V and J genes are TRBV29-1 and TRBJ2-7; 9 bases agree with TRBD1. This CDR3 comprises 12 residues. CDR1 and CDR2 from the germline V gene are SQVTM and ANQGSEA. The J segment lost 5 bases and the V segment lost 4 bases, leaving 3 bases of the junction unmatched. For the CDR3, the DNA is TGCAGCGTTGTCCGGGACAGGGACGAGCAGTACTTC. Protein: CSVVRDRDEQYF.

V and J are TRBV14 and TRBJ2-1; 7 bases agree with TRBD2. Per germline, CDR1 SGHDN and CDR2 FVKESK. The CDR3 runs to 16 residues. The junction had 4 bases not matched to a gene; V was cut back by 0 bases and J by 2 bases. The CDR3 DNA follows: TGTGCCAGCAGCCAAGAGACTAGCCGACCCTACAATGAGCAGTTCTTC. Residues: CASSQETSRPYNEQFF.

The table lists this clone with a few counts. The V and J genes are TRBV5-1 and TRBJ1-1; no reliable D call. Germline assignment: CDR1 SGHRS and CDR2 YFSETQ. The CDR3 has 14 residues. V gave up 2 bases and J gave up 2 bases, with 10 bases separating them. The CDR3 is CASSFYAGNTEAFF. The CDR3 bases are TGCGCCAGCAGCTTCTACGCGGGTAACACTGAAGCTTTCTTT.

V and J are TRBV10-3 and TRBJ2-2; 10 nucleotides agree with TRBD1. The CDR3 is made up of 14 amino acids. Trimming at V came to 8 bases and at J to 5 bases, leaving 5 bases not matched to a gene. Germline CDR1 reads ENHRY; CDR2 reads SYGVKD. The CDR3 DNA reads as TGTGCCATCCGGACAGGGGGAAATACCGGGGAGCTGTTTTTT. It specifies CAIRTGGNTGELFF.

The gene calls are TRBV2 and TRBJ1-4; D ambiguous. This CDR3 spans 13 amino acids. Per germline, CDR1 SNHLY and CDR2 FYNNEI. Trimming pared 8 bases from V and 8 bases from J, leaving 15 bases between. This CDR3 reads CASLATTEEKLFF. The CDR3 nucleotides read TGTGCCAGCCTGGCCACTACGGAGGAAAAACTGTTTTTT.

The chain joins TRBV5-6 to TRBJ2-7; TRBD2 might be the D (7 bases). The CDR3 spans 15 residues. Per germline, CDR1 SGHDT and CDR2 YYEEEE. Trimming cost V 0 bases and J 3 bases, with 13 bases left between them. In DNA form, the CDR3 reads TGTGCCAGCAGCTTGGGGGGGGGCCGGATCTACGAGCAGTACTTC. It codes for CASSLGGGRIYEQYF. The whole variable domain, remainder taken from reference TRBV5-6 and TRBJ2-7, is DAGVTQSPTHLIKTRGQQVTLRCSPKSGHDTVSWYQQALGQGPQFIFQYYEEEERQRGNFPDRFSGHQFPNYSSELNVNALLLGDSALYLCASSLGGGRIYEQYFGPGTRLTVT.

J is TRBJ2-5 and V is TRBV6-5; D is unclear. V shed 5 bases and J shed 6 bases, with 13 bases lying between them. Per the germline V gene, CDR1 is MNHEY and CDR2 is SVGAGI. This CDR3 comprises 13 residues. CDR3 DNA: TGTGCCAGCAGTGCCCAACCAACACAGACCCAGTACTTC. Translated: CASSAQPTQTQYF.

The gene calls are TRBV28 and TRBJ1-5, with a tentative D call TRBD1 (6 bases). Germline CDR1 and CDR2: MDHEN and SYDVKM. Trimming took off 6 bases at V and 5 bases at J, with 20 bases between the two ends. The CDR3 runs 16 residues. The CDR3 DNA reads as TGTGCCAGCAGCACCCAAACGGGGGGCAGGTATCAGCCCCAGCATTTT. Translating it yields CASSTQTGGRYQPQHF.

V and J are TRBV20-1 and TRBJ1-2, with no clear D. V was clipped by 5 bases and J by 3 bases, with 7 bases between them. Germline V gene data show CDR1 as DFQATT and CDR2 as SNEGSKA (reference sequence). This CDR3 has 11 residues. The CDR3 nucleotides read TGCAGTGCTGATAGATACTATGGCTACACCTTC. Protein sequence: CSADRYYGYTF.

This clone was seen more than once but under ten times. The rearrangement joins TRBV5-1 to TRBJ2-1, with D perhaps matching TRBD1 (6 bases). V dropped 6 bases and J dropped 9 bases, with 19 bases sitting between them. The germline V gene encodes CDR1 SGHRS and CDR2 YFSETQ. The CDR3 is 14 residues long. CDR3 DNA sequence: TGCGCCAGCATCGCGGTGGGGGTACAGGGTGAGCAGTTCTTC. This codes for CASIAVGVQGEQFF. The full variable domain, completed using reference TRBV5-1 and TRBJ2-1, is KAGVTQTPRYLIKTRGQQVTLSCSPISGHRSVSWYQQTPGQGLQFLFEYFSETQRNKGNFPGRFSGRQFSNSRSEMNVSTLELGDSALYLCASIAVGVQGEQFFGPGTRLTVL.

The J gene is TRBJ2-7, the V gene TRBV12-5; 10 bases match TRBD1. Germline V CDR1 and CDR2: LGHNT, FRNRAP. V dropped 6 bases and J dropped 2; count of bases not matched to a gene: 4. CDR3 length: 14 amino acids. CDR3 DNA: TGTGCTAGTGGCCCCGGGACAGGGGCCTACGAGCAGTACTTC. This translates into CASGPGTGAYEQYF.

CDR3 region: CASSQDWTGGTEAFF. Here the CDR3 DNA reads TGCGCCAGCAGCCAAGATTGGACAGGGGGCACTGAAGCTTTCTTT. The chain uses TRBV4-3 and TRBJ1-1; 10 nucleotides agree with TRBD1. Trimming removed 0 bases from V and 4 bases from J; junction bases left unmatched: 2. The CDR3 sequence is 15 residues long. CDR1 and CDR2 from the germline V gene are LGHNA and YSLEER.

V gene TRBV29-1 combines with J gene TRBJ2-1, with D unresolved. The CDR3 consists of 14 residues. V lost 2 bases, J lost 5 bases, and 13 bases lay in between. CDR1 SQVTM and CDR2 ANQGSEA come from the germline V gene. This CDR3 reads CSVETRVPHNEQFF. Written as DNA, the CDR3 is TGCAGCGTTGAAACTCGGGTCCCCCACAATGAGCAGTTCTTC.

The chain couples TRBV4-3 to TRBJ2-1; TRBD2 aligns across 8 bases. Germline V gives CDR1 LGHNA, CDR2 YSLEER. CDR3 size: 19 residues. V was pared by 0 bases and J by 0 bases, with 10 bases of the junction left unmatched. The CDR3 here is CASSQDGSTSGASYNEQFF. CDR3 nucleotides: TGCGCCAGCAGCCAAGATGGGTCCACTAGCGGAGCCTCCTACAATGAGCAGTTCTTC.

The genes are TRBV14 and TRBJ2-5, with D hard to call. The ends were cut back, 0 bases at V and 0 bases at J, with 17 bases in the middle. The germline CDR1 and CDR2 sequences are SGHDN and FVKESK. CDR3 length equals 18 residues. The CDR3, as DNA: TGTGCCAGCAGCCAAGATCTGGCCCGCTGGCCTTACCAAGAGACCCAGTACTTC. Protein sequence: CASSQDLARWPYQETQYF.

This rearrangement joins TRBV5-1 to TRBJ1-4; 8 positions agree with TRBD1. This CDR3 has 15 amino acids. With V trimmed by 0 bases and J by 2 bases, 0 bases remained unmatched. Germline values: CDR1 SGHRS, CDR2 YFSETQ. The CDR3 DNA is TGCGCCAGCAGCTTGGGGACAGGGACTAATGAAAAACTGTTTTTT. This gives the protein CASSLGTGTNEKLFF.

This chain links TRBV5-1 with TRBJ2-3; possible D gene TRBD2, 5 bases. V was shortened by 0 bases and J by 5 bases, with 10 bases between the two germline ends. Germline CDR1 reads SGHRS; CDR2 reads YFSETQ. This CDR3 is built from 14 residues. CDR3 sequence (DNA): TGCGCCAGCAGCTTGGAAAACGGAGGAGATACGCAGTATTTT. Its protein product is CASSLENGGDTQYF.